A selection of T cell receptor beta chains follows, all from one sample in a study of blood T cell repertoires in COVID-19. Only in-frame clones appear in the TCRdb table, and some are missing; sequencing was by immunoSEQ multiplex PCR. This table holds 180,000 or so clones, around 87% found once. The sequencing input was peripheral blood. Receptor source: a woman in her twenties or thirties with active or convalescent COVID-19. CDR3s include the opening cysteine and the closing phenylalanine or tryptophan. The D gene is left open where the match is weak. Only part of the rows carry a size: once, few, many, or a class if the clone is expanded.

D gene,J gene,clone size,V gene,CDR3 DNA,CDR3 protein
TRBD1,TRBJ1-5,.,TRBV10-3,TGTGCCATCAGTGAGACAGGGGGCCCCAGTTGGCCCCAGCATTTT,CAISETGGPSWPQHF
.,TRBJ1-6,.,TRBV5-6,TGTGCCAGCAGCTTACTCTCCGGGACTCCGATTCAATTCACCCTCCACTTT,CASSLLSGTPIQFTLHF
TRBD1,TRBJ1-2,once,TRBV2,TGTGCCAGCAGAGGGACAGGTTCGGGGTTTGGCTACACCTTC,CASRGTGSGFGYTF
.,TRBJ2-5,.,TRBV27,TGTGCCAGCAGTTTCTTCCAGGGCCCACAAGAGACCCAGTACTTC,CASSFFQGPQETQYF
.,TRBJ1-5,.,TRBV15,TGTGCCACCAGCCACCGAGATCAGCCCCAGCATTTT,CATSHRDQPQHF
.,TRBJ1-1,once,TRBV12-3/TRBV12-4,TGTGCCAGCATCTTTAGTTGGAACACTGAAGCTTTCTTT,CASIFSWNTEAFF
TRBD2,TRBJ2-2,.,TRBV5-6,TGTGCCAGCAGCTCTCTTTGGGCGGGAGGGGGCACCGGGGAGCTGTTTTTT,CASSSLWAGGGTGELFF
.,TRBJ1-5,.,TRBV21-1,TGTGCCAGCAGCAAAAGCGGGACAGGCCCTCGGCGAACATATAGCAATCAGCCCCAGCATTTT,CASSKSGTGPRRTYSNQPQHF
.,TRBJ1-1,.,TRBV6-1,TGTGCCAGCAGTGAGTGGTCAGGGAACACTGAAGCTTTCTTT,CASSEWSGNTEAFF
TRBD1,TRBJ1-1,.,TRBV3-1/TRBV3-2,TGTGCCAGCAGCCAAGCTTCGGCAGGGGGAGCGAACACTGAAGCTTTCTTT,CASSQASAGGANTEAFF
TRBD1,TRBJ1-6,.,TRBV11-2,TGTGCCAGCAGCCCCAAGGACAGGAGCTCCTATAATTCACCCCTCCACTTT,CASSPKDRSSYNSPLHF
.,TRBJ2-2,.,TRBV11-3,TGTGCCAGCAGCTTAGTTCACCCAAGGCATACCTCGGGCACCGGGGAGCTGTTTTTT,CASSLVHPRHTSGTGELFF
.,TRBJ1-3,.,TRBV7-2,TGTGCCAGCAGCTCAGGTTTCTCTGGAAACACCATATATTTT,CASSSGFSGNTIYF
.,TRBJ1-1,.,TRBV5-6,TGTGCCAGCAGCCGCCCGGACTTCCGGAGCACTGAAGCTTTCTTT,CASSRPDFRSTEAFF
.,TRBJ1-3,.,TRBV6-1,TGTGCCAGCAGTGAATGGAGGGGCTCTGGAAACACCATATATTTT,CASSEWRGSGNTIYF
TRBD1,TRBJ2-7,.,TRBV7-2,TGTGCCAGCAGCCCCACCACCCGGGACAGTCTCTACGAGCAGTACTTC,CASSPTTRDSLYEQYF
TRBD1,TRBJ2-7,.,TRBV12-5,TGTGCTAGTGGTTTGGTACGAAGGGACAGTGCCTTCTACGAGCAGTACTTC,CASGLVRRDSAFYEQYF
.,TRBJ2-7,.,TRBV6-5,TGTGCCAGCAGTTACCTGGGGCAGTTGGGCGAGCAGTACTTC,CASSYLGQLGEQYF
TRBD2,TRBJ2-5,once,TRBV10-3,TGTGCCATCACCGCCCGGGGGGTACAAGAGACCCAGTACTTC,CAITARGVQETQYF
TRBD2,TRBJ2-4,.,TRBV5-4,TGTGCCAGCAGCCTGAAGCGGGAGTCTGCCAAAAACATTCAGTACTTC,CASSLKRESAKNIQYF
.,TRBJ1-6,.,TRBV11-2,TGTGCCAGCAGCTTAGGGCAGGGAGGCTCCTATAATTCACCCCTCCACTTT,CASSLGQGGSYNSPLHF
.,TRBJ1-1,.,TRBV10-3,TGTGCCATCAGAGCCCCGGGGGGAGCTGAAGCTTTCTTT,CAIRAPGGAEAFF
TRBD1,TRBJ2-3,.,TRBV28,TGTGCCAGCAGCCGAGACAGGGGGCTCGGAACAGATACGCAGTATTTT,CASSRDRGLGTDTQYF
.,TRBJ2-2,.,TRBV6-2/TRBV6-3,TGTGCCAGCAGTTACTTGCAGGGGAACACCGGGGAGCTGTTTTTT,CASSYLQGNTGELFF
.,TRBJ1-1,.,TRBV28,TGTGCCAGCAGTACCCTGGAGACTGAAGCTTTCTTT,CASSTLETEAFF
.,TRBJ2-1,.,TRBV5-6,TGTGCCAGCAGCTTGCCACTACGAGAGCAGTTCTTC,CASSLPLREQFF
TRBD2,TRBJ2-1,.,TRBV2,TGTGCCAGCAAAGAACTAGCGGGAGGGGCCCACCGGTCCTACAATGAGCAGTTCTTC,CASKELAGGAHRSYNEQFF
.,TRBJ1-1,.,TRBV30,TGTGCCTGGAGTGTTTGGAGGTACTCTTTCTTT,CAWSVWRYSFF
.,TRBJ2-5,.,TRBV24-1,TGTGCCACCAGTGGAACAGGGTCGGTAGAGACCCAGTACTTC,CATSGTGSVETQYF
TRBD1,TRBJ1-4,.,TRBV28,TGTGCCAGCAGCCAACCGCCGGGACAGGGACTGTGGGAAAAACTGTTTTTT,CASSQPPGQGLWEKLFF
TRBD2,TRBJ2-5,.,TRBV6-6,TGTGCCAGCAGTTACTGGGAGGGGCAAGAGACCCAGTACTTC,CASSYWEGQETQYF
.,TRBJ2-3,.,TRBV19,TGTGCCAGTAGGGAGGTTTTAAGCACAGATACGCAGTATTTT,CASREVLSTDTQYF
.,TRBJ2-3,.,TRBV27,TGTGCCAGCAGTTTATCAAAATCAGTATCCACAGATACGCAGTATTTT,CASSLSKSVSTDTQYF
.,TRBJ2-2,.,TRBV7-9,TGTGCCAGCAGCTATGGAGTTAGCGGGGAGCTGTTTTTT,CASSYGVSGELFF
.,TRBJ2-7,.,TRBV12-5,TGTGCTAGTGGTGCCGGGACCTACGAGCAGTACTTC,CASGAGTYEQYF